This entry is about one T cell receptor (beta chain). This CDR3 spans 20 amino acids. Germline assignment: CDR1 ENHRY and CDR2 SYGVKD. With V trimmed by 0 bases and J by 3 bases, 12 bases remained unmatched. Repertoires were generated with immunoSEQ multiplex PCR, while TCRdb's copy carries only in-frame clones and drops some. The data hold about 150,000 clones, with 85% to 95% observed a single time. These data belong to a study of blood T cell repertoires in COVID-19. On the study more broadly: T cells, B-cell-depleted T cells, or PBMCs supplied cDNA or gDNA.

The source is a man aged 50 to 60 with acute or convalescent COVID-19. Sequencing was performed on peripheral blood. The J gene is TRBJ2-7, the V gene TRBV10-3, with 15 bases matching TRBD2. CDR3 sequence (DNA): TGTGCCATCAGTGAGTCGTCCATTTGGGGGACTAGCGGGAGGAACTACGAGCAGTACTTC. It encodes CAISESSIWGTSGRNYEQYF.